A selection of T cell receptor beta chains follows, all from one sample in a study of OX40 agonist ivuxolimab in advanced cancers. Clones were sequenced by immunoSEQ multiplex PCR, and TCRdb holds only the in-frame ones, with some missing. The sample holds around 80,000 clones, around 90% seen once. The sample consisted of CD4+ or CD8+ T cells sorted from blood, taken in a trial of the OX40 agonist ivuxolimab. Every receptor here comes from an adult with an advanced solid tumor such as melanoma, head and neck, liver or kidney cancer. Both conserved end residues are part of each CDR3. The order of the fields is CDR3 length, V gene, CDR3 protein.

CDR3 length: 12; V gene: TRBV7-3; CDR3 protein: CASSLFPGEQYF
CDR3 length: 16; V gene: TRBV15; CDR3 protein: CATSRIRGRRTGELFF
CDR3 length: 17; V gene: TRBV28; CDR3 protein: CASSTAGTGQSNYGYTF
CDR3 length: 14; V gene: TRBV15; CDR3 protein: CATSRVGRAYEQFF
CDR3 length: 13; V gene: TRBV18; CDR3 protein: CASSGDQVYGYTF
CDR3 length: 17; V gene: TRBV25-1; CDR3 protein: CASSEPLSGISTDTQYF
CDR3 length: 14; V gene: TRBV11-3; CDR3 protein: CASSLTGLGETQYF
CDR3 length: 16; V gene: TRBV28; CDR3 protein: CASSSQKYTDGMGQFF
CDR3 length: 18; V gene: TRBV19; CDR3 protein: CASRRGRTGGIGNQPQHF
CDR3 length: 12; V gene: TRBV19; CDR3 protein: CASSMGGTEAFF
CDR3 length: 16; V gene: TRBV5-4; CDR3 protein: CASSWGQGGGRSEQYF
CDR3 length: 17; V gene: TRBV2; CDR3 protein: CASLATAYPLNTGELFF
CDR3 length: 15; V gene: TRBV19; CDR3 protein: CASSSQLSGANVLTF
CDR3 length: 14; V gene: TRBV25-1; CDR3 protein: CASGASYSNQPQHF
CDR3 length: 17; V gene: TRBV7-9; CDR3 protein: CASSLEGSSGGKDTQYF
CDR3 length: 15; V gene: TRBV28; CDR3 protein: CASSRPGTGGSEQFF
CDR3 length: 15; V gene: TRBV18; CDR3 protein: CASSPVMDRVETQYF
CDR3 length: 14; V gene: TRBV7-2; CDR3 protein: CASSPTVFSSEAFF
CDR3 length: 16; V gene: TRBV15; CDR3 protein: CATSPPRTTQNNEQFF
CDR3 length: 15; V gene: TRBV2; CDR3 protein: CASSGQGYSNQPQHF
CDR3 length: 15; V gene: TRBV5-1; CDR3 protein: CASSLSGGSTDTQYF
CDR3 length: 14; V gene: TRBV5-4; CDR3 protein: CASARGGDTDTQYF
CDR3 length: 15; V gene: TRBV19; CDR3 protein: CASKIQGNMNTEAFF
CDR3 length: 13; V gene: TRBV2; CDR3 protein: CASLPGVGQPQHF
CDR3 length: 13; V gene: TRBV28; CDR3 protein: CATRPGGTEKLFF
CDR3 length: 14; V gene: TRBV7-2; CDR3 protein: CASSLNIGGNTIYF
CDR3 length: 13; V gene: TRBV7-2; CDR3 protein: CASSLSRENTIYF
CDR3 length: 16; V gene: TRBV14; CDR3 protein: CASSQYGTSSYNEQFF
CDR3 length: 15; V gene: TRBV19; CDR3 protein: CASSRGQGFTDTQYF
CDR3 length: 12; V gene: TRBV5-6; CDR3 protein: CASSWDSDEQYF
CDR3 length: 13; V gene: TRBV11-2; CDR3 protein: CASRGTGYEKLFF
CDR3 length: 16; V gene: TRBV5-4; CDR3 protein: CASSLAMTGKPYEQYF
CDR3 length: 16; V gene: TRBV10-1; CDR3 protein: CASSETAGAMYNEQFF
CDR3 length: 14; V gene: TRBV6-4; CDR3 protein: CASSTGTEADTQYF
CDR3 length: 16; V gene: TRBV6-1; CDR3 protein: CASSEFRGGSNQPQHF
CDR3 length: 15; V gene: TRBV6-6; CDR3 protein: CASRLRGGRAGELFF
CDR3 length: 16; V gene: TRBV4-3; CDR3 protein: CASSQGGTGVSDTQYF
CDR3 length: 13; V gene: TRBV6-5; CDR3 protein: CASGVRDREKLFF
CDR3 length: 14; V gene: TRBV7-9; CDR3 protein: CASSPRGDNSPLHF
CDR3 length: 15; V gene: TRBV18; CDR3 protein: CASSPRTGLQETQYF
CDR3 length: 15; V gene: TRBV9; CDR3 protein: CASSVEGTSANEQFF
CDR3 length: 15; V gene: TRBV4-1; CDR3 protein: CASSQGVGSGNTIYF
CDR3 length: 15; V gene: TRBV28; CDR3 protein: CASSLSGTGLLPLHF
CDR3 length: 16; V gene: TRBV28; CDR3 protein: CASRPDRVGYNQPQHF
CDR3 length: 13; V gene: TRBV11-2; CDR3 protein: CASSFDGEETQYF
CDR3 length: 17; V gene: TRBV11-3; CDR3 protein: CASSSTRTAEAYNEQFF
CDR3 length: 17; V gene: TRBV4-3; CDR3 protein: CASSQAPGTYASDTQYF
CDR3 length: 14; V gene: TRBV6-5; CDR3 protein: CASLGRLAPGELFF
CDR3 length: 11; V gene: TRBV20-1; CDR3 protein: CSGEGNTEAFF
CDR3 length: 18; V gene: TRBV27; CDR3 protein: CASRRHLRGVVPTGELFF
CDR3 length: 13; V gene: TRBV25-1; CDR3 protein: CASRKITGSPLHF